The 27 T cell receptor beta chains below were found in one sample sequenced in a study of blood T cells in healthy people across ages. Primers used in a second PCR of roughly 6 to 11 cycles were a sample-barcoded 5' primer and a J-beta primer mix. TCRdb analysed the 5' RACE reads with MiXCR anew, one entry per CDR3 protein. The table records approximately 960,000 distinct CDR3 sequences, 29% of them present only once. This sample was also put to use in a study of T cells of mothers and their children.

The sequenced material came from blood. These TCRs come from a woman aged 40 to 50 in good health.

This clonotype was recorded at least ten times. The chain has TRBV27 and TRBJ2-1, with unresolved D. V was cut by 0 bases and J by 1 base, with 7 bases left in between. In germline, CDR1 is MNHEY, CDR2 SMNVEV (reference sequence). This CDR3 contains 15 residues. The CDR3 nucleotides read TGTGCCAGCAGTTTATCAGGGCTGTCCTACAATGAGCAGTTCTTC. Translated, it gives CASSLSGLSYNEQFF.

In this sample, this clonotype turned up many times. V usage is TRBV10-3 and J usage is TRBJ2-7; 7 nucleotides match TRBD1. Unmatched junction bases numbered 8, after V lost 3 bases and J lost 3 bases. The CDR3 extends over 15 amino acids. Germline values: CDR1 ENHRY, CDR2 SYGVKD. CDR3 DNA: TGTGCCATCAGTGATGCAGGGGGTAGAAGCTACGAGCAGTACTTC. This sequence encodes CAISDAGGRSYEQYF.

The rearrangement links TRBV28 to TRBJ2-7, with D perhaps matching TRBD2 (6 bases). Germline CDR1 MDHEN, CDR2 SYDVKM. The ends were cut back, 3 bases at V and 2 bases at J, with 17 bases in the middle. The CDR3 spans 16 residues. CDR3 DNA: TGTGCCAGCAGTTTCGTCGTTGCGGCGGGGCCCTACGAGCAGTACTTC. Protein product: CASSFVVAAGPYEQYF.

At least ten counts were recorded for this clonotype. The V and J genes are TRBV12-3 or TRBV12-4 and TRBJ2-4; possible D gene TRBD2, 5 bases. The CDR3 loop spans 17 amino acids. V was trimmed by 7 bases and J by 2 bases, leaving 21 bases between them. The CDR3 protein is CASMMRAVSETKNIQYF. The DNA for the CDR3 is TGTGCCAGCATGATGAGGGCAGTCTCGGAAACCAAAAACATTCAGTACTTC.

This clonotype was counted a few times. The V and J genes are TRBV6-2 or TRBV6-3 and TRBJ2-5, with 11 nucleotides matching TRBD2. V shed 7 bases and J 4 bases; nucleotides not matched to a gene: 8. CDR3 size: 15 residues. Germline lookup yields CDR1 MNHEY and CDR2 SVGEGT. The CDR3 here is CASTYYGTSGETQYF. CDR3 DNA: TGTGCCAGCACCTATTACGGGACTAGCGGAGAGACCCAGTACTTC.

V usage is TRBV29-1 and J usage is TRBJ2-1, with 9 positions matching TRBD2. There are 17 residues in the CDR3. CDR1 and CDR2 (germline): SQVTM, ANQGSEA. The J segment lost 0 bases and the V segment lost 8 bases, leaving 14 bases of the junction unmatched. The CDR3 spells CSTSTGTSLRSYNEQFF. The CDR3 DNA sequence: TGCAGCACTAGCACGGGGACTAGCCTCCGCTCCTACAATGAGCAGTTCTTC.

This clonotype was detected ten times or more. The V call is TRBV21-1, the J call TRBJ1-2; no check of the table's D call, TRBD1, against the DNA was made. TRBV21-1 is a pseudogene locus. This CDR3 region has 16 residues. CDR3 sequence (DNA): TGTGCCAGCAGCATCCCCAGGGGGTCCATCGGATATGGCTACACCTTC. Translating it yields CASSIPRGSIGYGYTF.

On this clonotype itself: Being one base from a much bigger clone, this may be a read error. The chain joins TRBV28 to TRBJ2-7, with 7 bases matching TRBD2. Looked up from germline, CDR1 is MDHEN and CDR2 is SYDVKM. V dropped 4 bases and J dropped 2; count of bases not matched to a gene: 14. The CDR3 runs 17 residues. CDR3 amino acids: CASSSRPGLTSPYEQYF. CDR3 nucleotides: TGTGCCAGCAGTTCCAGACCGGGACTAACGAGCCCCTACGAGCAGTACTTC.

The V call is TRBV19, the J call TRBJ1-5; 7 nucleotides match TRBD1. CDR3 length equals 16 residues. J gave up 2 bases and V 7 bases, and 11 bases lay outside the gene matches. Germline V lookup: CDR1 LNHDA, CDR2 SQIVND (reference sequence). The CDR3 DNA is TGTGCCAGTACCGTAGGCCGGGACAGACGCAATCAGCCCCAGCATTTT. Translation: CASTVGRDRRNQPQHF. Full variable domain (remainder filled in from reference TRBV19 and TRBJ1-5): DGGITQSPKYLFRKEGQNVTLSCEQNLNHDAMYWYRQDPGQGLRLIYYSQIVNDFQKGDIAEGYSVSREKKESFPLTVTSAQKNPTAFYLCASTVGRDRRNQPQHFGDGTRLSIL.

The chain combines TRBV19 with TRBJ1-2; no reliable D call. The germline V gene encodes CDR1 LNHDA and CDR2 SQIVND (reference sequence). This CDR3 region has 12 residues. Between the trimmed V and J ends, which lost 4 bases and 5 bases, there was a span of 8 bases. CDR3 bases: TGTGCCAGTAGTACTGCAGCTTATGGCTACACCTTC. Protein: CASSTAAYGYTF.

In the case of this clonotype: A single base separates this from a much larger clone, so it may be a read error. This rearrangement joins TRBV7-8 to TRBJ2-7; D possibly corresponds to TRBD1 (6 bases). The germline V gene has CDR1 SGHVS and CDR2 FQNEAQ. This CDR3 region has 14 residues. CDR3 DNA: TGTGCCAGCACCAAGGGGGAGTTGTACTACGGGCAGTACTTC. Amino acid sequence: CASTKGELYYGQYF.

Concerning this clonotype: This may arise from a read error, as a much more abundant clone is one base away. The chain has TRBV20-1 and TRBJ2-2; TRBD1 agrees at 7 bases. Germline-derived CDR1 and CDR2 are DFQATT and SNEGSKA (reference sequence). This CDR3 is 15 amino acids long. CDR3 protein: CSARRGQSGTGEMFF. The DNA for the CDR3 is TGCAGTGCACGTCGGGGACAGTCCGGAACCGGGGAGATGTTTTTT.

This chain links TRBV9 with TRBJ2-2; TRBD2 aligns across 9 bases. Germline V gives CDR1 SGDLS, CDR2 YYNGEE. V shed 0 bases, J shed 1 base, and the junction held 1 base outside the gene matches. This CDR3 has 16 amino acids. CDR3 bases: TGTGCCAGCAGCGTAGAACTAGCGGGGAACACCGGGGAGCTGTTTTTT. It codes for CASSVELAGNTGELFF.

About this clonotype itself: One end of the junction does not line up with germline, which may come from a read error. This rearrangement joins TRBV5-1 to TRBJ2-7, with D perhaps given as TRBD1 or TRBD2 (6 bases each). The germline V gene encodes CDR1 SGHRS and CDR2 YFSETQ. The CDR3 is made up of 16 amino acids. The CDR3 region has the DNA TGCGCCAGCAGCTTGGCCGGGGGCCTCCGAGCCTACGGGCAGTACTTC. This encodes CASSLAGGLRAYGQYF.

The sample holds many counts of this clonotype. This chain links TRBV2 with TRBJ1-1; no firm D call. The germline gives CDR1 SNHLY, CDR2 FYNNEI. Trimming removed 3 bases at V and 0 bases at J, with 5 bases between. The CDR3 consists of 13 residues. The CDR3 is CASSDPLNTEAFF. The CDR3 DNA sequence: TGTGCCAGCAGTGACCCCCTGAACACTGAAGCTTTCTTT.

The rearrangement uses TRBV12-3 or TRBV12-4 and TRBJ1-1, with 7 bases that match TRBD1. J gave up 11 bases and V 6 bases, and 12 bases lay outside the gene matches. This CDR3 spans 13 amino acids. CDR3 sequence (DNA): TGTGCCAGCAGCGCGGGGACAGTCGAAAGGGCTTTCTTT. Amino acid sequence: CASSAGTVERAFF.

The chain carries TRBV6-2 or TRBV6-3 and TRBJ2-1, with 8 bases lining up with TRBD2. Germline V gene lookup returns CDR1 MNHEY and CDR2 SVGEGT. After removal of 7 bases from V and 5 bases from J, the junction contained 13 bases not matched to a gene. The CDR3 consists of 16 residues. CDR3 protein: CASTQLPGLGNNEQFF. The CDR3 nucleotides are TGTGCCAGCACCCAACTACCGGGACTAGGAAACAATGAGCAGTTCTTC.

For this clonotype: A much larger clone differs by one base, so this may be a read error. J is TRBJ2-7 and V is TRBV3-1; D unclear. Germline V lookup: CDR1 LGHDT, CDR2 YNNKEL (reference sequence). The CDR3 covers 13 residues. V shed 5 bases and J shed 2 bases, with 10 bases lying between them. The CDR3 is CASSDVVAYEQYF. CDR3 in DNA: TGTGCCAGCAGCGATGTGGTAGCCTACGAGCAGTACTTC.

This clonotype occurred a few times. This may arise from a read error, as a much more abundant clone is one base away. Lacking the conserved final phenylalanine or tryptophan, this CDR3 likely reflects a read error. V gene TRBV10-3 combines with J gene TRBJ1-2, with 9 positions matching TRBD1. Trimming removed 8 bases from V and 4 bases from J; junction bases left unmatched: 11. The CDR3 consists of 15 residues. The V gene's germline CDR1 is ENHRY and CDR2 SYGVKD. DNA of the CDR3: TGTGCCATCGGGGGGGACAGGGCCCTCACCTATGGCTACACCCTC. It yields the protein CAIGGDRALTYGYTL.

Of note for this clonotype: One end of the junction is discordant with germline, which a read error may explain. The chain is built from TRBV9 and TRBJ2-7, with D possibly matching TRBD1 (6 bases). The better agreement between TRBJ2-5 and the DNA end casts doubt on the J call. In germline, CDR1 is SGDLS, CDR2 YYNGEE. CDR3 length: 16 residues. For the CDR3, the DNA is TGTGCCAGCAACGTAGGCCCCAGGGCAGGGGACGAGACCCAGTACTTC. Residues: CASNVGPRAGDETQYF.

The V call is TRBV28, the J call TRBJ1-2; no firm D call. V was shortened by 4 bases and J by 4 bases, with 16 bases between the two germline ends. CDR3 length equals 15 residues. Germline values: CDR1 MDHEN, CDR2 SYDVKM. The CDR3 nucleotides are TGTGCCAGCAGTTCCCAGGATGTCCTCGTCTATGGCTACACCTTC. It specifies CASSSQDVLVYGYTF.

CDR3 DNA sequence: TGTGCCAGCAGGACAGGGGGCGCGAACACCGGGGAGCTGTTTTTT. Protein product: CASRTGGANTGELFF. This chain uses TRBV2 with TRBJ2-2; 10 positions agree with TRBD1. This CDR3 comprises 15 residues. V was clipped by 6 bases and J by 0 bases; unmatched bases: 1. Germline V gene sequence: CDR1 SNHLY, CDR2 FYNNEI.

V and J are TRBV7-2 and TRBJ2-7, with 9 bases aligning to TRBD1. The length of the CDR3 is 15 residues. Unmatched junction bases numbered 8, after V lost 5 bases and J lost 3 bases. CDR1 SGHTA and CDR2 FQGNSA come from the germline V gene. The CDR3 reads CASSPNWGQGYEQYF. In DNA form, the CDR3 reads TGTGCCAGCAGCCCCAACTGGGGACAGGGCTACGAGCAGTACTTC.

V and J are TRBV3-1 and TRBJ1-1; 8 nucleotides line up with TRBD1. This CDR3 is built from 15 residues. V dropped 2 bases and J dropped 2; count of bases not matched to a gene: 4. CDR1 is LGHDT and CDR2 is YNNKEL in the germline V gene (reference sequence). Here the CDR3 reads CASSQTGTGNTEAFF. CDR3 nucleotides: TGTGCCAGCAGCCAAACTGGGACAGGTAACACTGAAGCTTTCTTT. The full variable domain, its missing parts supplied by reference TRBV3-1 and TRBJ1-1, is DTAVSQTPKYLVTQMGNDKSIKCEQNLGHDTMYWYKQDSKKFLKIMFSYNNKELIINETVPNRFSPKSPDKAHLNLHINSLELGDSAVYFCASSQTGTGNTEAFFGQGTRLTVV.

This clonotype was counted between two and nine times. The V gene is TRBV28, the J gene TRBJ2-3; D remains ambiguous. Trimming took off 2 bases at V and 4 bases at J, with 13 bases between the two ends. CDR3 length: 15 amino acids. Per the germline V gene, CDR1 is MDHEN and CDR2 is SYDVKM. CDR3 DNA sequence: TGTGCCAGCAGTTTAGGTAGGGTTCGTGCAGATACGCAGTATTTT. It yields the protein CASSLGRVRADTQYF. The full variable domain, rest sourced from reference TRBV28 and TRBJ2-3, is DVKVTQSSRYLVKRTGEKVFLECVQDMDHENMFWYRQDPGLGLRLIYFSYDVKMKEKGDIPEGYSVSREKKERFSLILESASTNQTSMYLCASSLGRVRADTQYFGPGTRLTVL.

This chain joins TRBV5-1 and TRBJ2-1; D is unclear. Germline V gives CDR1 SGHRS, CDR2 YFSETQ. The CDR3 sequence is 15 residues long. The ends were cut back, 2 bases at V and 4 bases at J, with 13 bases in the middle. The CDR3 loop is CASSFPGDAYNEQFF. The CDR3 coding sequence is TGCGCCAGCAGCTTCCCTGGCGACGCTTACAATGAGCAGTTCTTC.

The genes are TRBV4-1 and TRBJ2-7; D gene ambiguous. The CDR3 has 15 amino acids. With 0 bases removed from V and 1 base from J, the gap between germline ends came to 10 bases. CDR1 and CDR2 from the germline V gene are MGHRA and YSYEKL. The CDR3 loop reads CASSQDGIMSYEQYF. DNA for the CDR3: TGCGCCAGCAGCCAAGACGGCATAATGTCCTACGAGCAGTACTTC.